This T cell receptor beta chain was captured by sequencing in a study of CD8 T cells in ankylosing spondylitis. Broader study findings: In synovial fluid and blood from reactive arthritis, some motif variants were previously reported. Among TCR beta sequences, a motif of under 10 highly homologous variants appeared characteristic of ankylosing spondylitis blood. The clones that were linked to disease were reported to be significantly enriched in matched synovial fluid samples from ankylosing spondylitis patients.

The ends were cut back, 4 bases at V and 1 base at J, with 10 bases in the middle. Germline CDR1 is SQVTM and CDR2 is ANQGSEA. CDR3 size: 13 residues. At least ten counts were recorded for this clonotype. Its specificity is unknown. MiXCR was run by TCRdb on the 5' RACE reads, yielding one entry per CDR3 protein. The sample has 500,000 or so distinct CDR3 sequences; under 5.5% are singletons. The genes are TRBV29-1 and TRBJ1-2; D gene unclear. This TCR derives from a male donor with ankylosing spondylitis. Sample: blood, either unsorted or a sorted T cell fraction (not recorded which). CDR3 bases: TGCAGCGTTGCGGCCCTCCTTAACTATGGCTACACCTTC. Translated, it gives CSVAALLNYGYTF.